This T cell receptor (beta chain) was profiled in a study of T cells expressing NK-cell markers. Points from the study as a whole: What remained unclear was the HCMV specificity of expanded NKG2C+ T cell clones.

Template switching by 5'RACE with UMIs generated the TCR beta cDNA. TCRdb reprocessed the 5' RACE reads, with one entry per CDR3 protein and no DNA. The listing contains roughly 280,000 distinct CDR3 sequences. CDR1 is KGHSH, CDR2 LQKENI, per germline. The CDR3 is 16 amino acids. Comments on this clonotype: The antigen remains unidentified.

Sequencing was carried out using blood T cells: a sorted CD56 or NKG2C T cell subset, CD4+ or CD8+ T cells, or bulk PBMC T cells (not recorded which). This receptor was taken from a man aged 18-30 years in good health. This rearrangement joins TRBV18 to TRBJ2-3; as DNA is missing, the TRBD2 call by TCRdb cannot be tested. Here the CDR3 reads CASSPPSLAGADTQYF.